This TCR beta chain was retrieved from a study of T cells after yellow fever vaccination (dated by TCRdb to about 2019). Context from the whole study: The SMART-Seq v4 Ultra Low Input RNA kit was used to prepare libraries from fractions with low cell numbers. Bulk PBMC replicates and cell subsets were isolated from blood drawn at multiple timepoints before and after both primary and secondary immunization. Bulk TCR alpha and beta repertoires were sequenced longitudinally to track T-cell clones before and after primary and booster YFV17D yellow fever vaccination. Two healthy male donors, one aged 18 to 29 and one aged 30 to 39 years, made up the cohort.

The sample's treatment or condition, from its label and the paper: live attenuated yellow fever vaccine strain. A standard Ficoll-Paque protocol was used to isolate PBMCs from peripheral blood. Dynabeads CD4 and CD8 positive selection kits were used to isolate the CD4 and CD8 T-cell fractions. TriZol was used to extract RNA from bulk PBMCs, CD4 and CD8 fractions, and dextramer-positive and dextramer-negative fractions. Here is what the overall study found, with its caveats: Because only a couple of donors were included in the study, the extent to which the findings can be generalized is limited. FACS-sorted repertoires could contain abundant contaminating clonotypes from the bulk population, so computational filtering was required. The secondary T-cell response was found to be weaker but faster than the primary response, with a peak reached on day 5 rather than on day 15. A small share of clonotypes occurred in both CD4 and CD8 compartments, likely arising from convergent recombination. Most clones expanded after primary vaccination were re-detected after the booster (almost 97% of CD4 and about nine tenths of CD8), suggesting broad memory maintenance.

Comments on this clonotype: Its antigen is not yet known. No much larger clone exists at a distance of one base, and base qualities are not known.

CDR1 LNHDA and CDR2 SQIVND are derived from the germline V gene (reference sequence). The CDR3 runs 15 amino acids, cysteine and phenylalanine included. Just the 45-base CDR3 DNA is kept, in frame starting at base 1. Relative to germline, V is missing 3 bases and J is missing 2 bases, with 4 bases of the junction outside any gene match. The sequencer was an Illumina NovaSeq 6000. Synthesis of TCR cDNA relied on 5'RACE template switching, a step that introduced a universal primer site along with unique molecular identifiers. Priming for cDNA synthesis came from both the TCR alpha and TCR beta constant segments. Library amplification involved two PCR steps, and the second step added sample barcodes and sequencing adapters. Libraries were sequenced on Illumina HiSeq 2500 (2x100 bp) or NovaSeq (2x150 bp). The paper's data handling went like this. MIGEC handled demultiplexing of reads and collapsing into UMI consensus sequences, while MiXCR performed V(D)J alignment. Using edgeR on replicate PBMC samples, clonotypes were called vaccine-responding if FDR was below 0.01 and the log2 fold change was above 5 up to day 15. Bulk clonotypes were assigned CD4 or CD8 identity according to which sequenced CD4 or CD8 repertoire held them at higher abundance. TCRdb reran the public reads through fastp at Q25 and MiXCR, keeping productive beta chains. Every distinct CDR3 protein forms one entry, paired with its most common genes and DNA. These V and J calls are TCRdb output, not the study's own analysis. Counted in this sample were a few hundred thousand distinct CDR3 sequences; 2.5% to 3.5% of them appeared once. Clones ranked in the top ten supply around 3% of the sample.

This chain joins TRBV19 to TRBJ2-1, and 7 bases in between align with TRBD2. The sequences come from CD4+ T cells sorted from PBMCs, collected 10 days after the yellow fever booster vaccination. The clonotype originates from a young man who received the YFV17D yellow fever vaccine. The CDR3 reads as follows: CASSISGGTYNEQFF. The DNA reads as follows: TGTGCCAGTAGTATTTCCGGGGGGACCTACAATGAGCAGTTCTTC.